This T cell receptor beta chain was sequenced in a study of T cells in localized non-small cell lung cancer. This clone was seen a handful of times. Antigen unknown. Study-wide results and limits: Turning up in adjacent lung were a median about 56 of the top 100 tumor clones.

The CDR3 has 14 residues. Germline lookup yields CDR1 GTSNPN and CDR2 SVGIG (reference sequence). V was cut by 4 bases and J by 1 base, with 13 bases left in between. The table came from immunoSEQ multiplex PCR; TCRdb's copy has only in-frame clones and leaves some out. The repertoire holds approximately 89,000 clones, around three quarters seen once, with less than 20% in the top ten. The clonotype originates from a man aged 40 to 70 with stage II squamous cell lung carcinoma. The sequencing used PBMCs, collected before any cancer treatment. The rearrangement uses TRBV30 and TRBJ1-1; no definite D call. CDR3 in DNA: TGTGCCTGGACCCTAAATCCCAGGAACACTGAAGCTTTCTTT. It encodes CAWTLNPRNTEAFF.